Listed here are 10 T cell receptor beta chains from one sample, sequenced in a study of blood T cell repertoires in COVID-19. Produced via immunoSEQ multiplex PCR; TCRdb's table is partial and in-frame only. The sample includes roughly 80,000 clones, around nine tenths seen only once; the top ten take approximately 5.1%. Material: peripheral blood. These receptors were obtained from a woman of 80 years or more with acute or convalescent COVID-19.

CDR3 residues: CASKSGTTGANVLTF. The CDR3, as DNA: TGTGCCAGTAAAAGCGGGACAACTGGGGCCAACGTCCTGACTTTC. This chain links TRBV19 with TRBJ2-6; possibly TRBD2 for D (7 bases). CDR1 LNHDA and CDR2 SQIVND come from the germline V gene (reference sequence). The CDR3 runs to 15 residues. V was trimmed by 7 bases and J by 2 bases, leaving 12 bases between them. Looking up the rest from reference TRBV19 and TRBJ2-6 gives the full variable domain: DGGITQSPKYLFRKEGQNVTLSCEQNLNHDAMYWYRQDPGQGLRLIYYSQIVNDFQKGDIAEGYSVSREKKESFPLTVTSAQKNPTAFYLCASKSGTTGANVLTFGAGSRLTVL.

The J gene is TRBJ2-7, the V gene TRBV7-2; 9 bases are shared with TRBD1. Germline V CDR1 and CDR2: SGHTA, FQGNSA. Trimming cost V 2 bases and J 0 bases; bases outside gene matches: 5. This CDR3 has 16 residues. The CDR3 DNA reads TGTGCCAGCAGCTTACGGGGACAGGGTGGCTCCTACGAGCAGTACTTC. Translating it yields CASSLRGQGGSYEQYF.

The chain is built from TRBV13 and TRBJ1-2; 8 bases map to TRBD1. V lost 2 bases to trimming and J lost 8 bases; unmatched junction nucleotides: 13. Germline V CDR1 and CDR2: PRHDT, FYEKMQ (reference sequence). The CDR3 length is 16 residues. The CDR3 is CASSLRRAGGMDGYTF. CDR3 in DNA: TGTGCCAGCAGCTTAAGAAGAGCAGGGGGCATGGACGGCTACACCTTC.

This sequence joins TRBV2 and TRBJ1-2; no definite D call. Trimming shortened V by 9 bases and J by 6 bases, and 8 bases separated the two germline ends. Germline V lookup: CDR1 SNHLY, CDR2 FYNNEI. This CDR3 contains 10 residues. CDR3 sequence reads: CARQEDGYTF. Written as DNA, the CDR3 is TGTGCCAGACAAGAAGATGGCTACACCTTC.

The table lists this clone with a count of one. CDR3 residues: CATGLVGQETQYF. CDR3 coding DNA: TGTGCCACCGGACTAGTCGGTCAAGAGACCCAGTACTTC. The chain employs TRBV2 and TRBJ2-5; 7 positions agree with TRBD2. V shed 10 bases, J shed 2 bases, and the junction held 7 bases outside the gene matches. Germline V gene lookup returns CDR1 SNHLY and CDR2 FYNNEI. The CDR3 is 13 amino acids.

The genes are TRBV18 and TRBJ1-1, with no clear D. The V end was cut by 0 bases, the J end by 4 bases, with 9 bases between. Germline V lookup: CDR1 KGHSH, CDR2 LQKENI. The CDR3 is made up of 14 amino acids. The CDR3 region has the DNA TGTGCCAGCTCACCACCGAGGGTTGGCACTGAAGCTTTCTTT. Translating it yields CASSPPRVGTEAFF.

This clone was detected only a few times. The chain couples TRBV5-5 to TRBJ2-5; D is possibly TRBD1 (6 bases). Trimming removed 4 bases at V and 1 base at J, with 8 bases between. CDR1 is SGHKS and CDR2 is YYEKEE in the germline V gene (reference sequence). The length of the CDR3 is 13 residues. The CDR3, as DNA: TGTGCCAGCAGCAGGACAGCCCAAGAGACCCAGTACTTC. It translates to CASSRTAQETQYF.

This chain joins TRBV3-1 (or the pseudogene TRBV3-2) and TRBJ1-2, with unresolved D. The V and J ends lost 0 bases and 7 bases respectively, with 18 bases between them. The CDR3 sequence is 16 residues long. In germline, CDR1 is LGHDT, CDR2 YNNKEL (reference sequence). The CDR3 protein is CASSQEGGVSHIGYTF. CDR3 nucleotide sequence: TGTGCCAGCAGCCAAGAGGGCGGGGTATCCCATATTGGCTACACCTTC.

The V and J genes are TRBV12-5 and TRBJ2-5; a weak D match, TRBD2 (5 bases). The CDR3 loop spans 15 amino acids. V gave up 0 bases and J gave up 1 base, with 9 bases separating them. Per germline, CDR1 LGHNT and CDR2 FRNRAP. As DNA, the CDR3 is TGTGCTAGTGGTTTGGTACTAGGGAGCCAAGAGACCCAGTACTTC. It is translated as CASGLVLGSQETQYF.

This clone is a singleton in its sample. The V gene is TRBV29-1, the J gene TRBJ2-3, with 9 bases identical to TRBD1. V dropped 2 bases and J dropped 4; count of bases not matched to a gene: 10. The CDR3 is 16 residues long. Germline assignment: CDR1 SQVTM and CDR2 ANQGSEA. CDR3 nucleotide sequence: TGCAGCGTTGAATTCAGTTGGACAGGGGAGGCAGATACGCAGTATTTT. Protein product: CSVEFSWTGEADTQYF.